Following are 10 T cell receptor beta chains from one sample sequenced in a study of regulatory T cells in long-lasting Graves disease. Described time point: persistent/refractory GD, antithyroid drugs over 5 years with positive TRAb. Isolated PBMC RNA provided the starting material for the TCR library. HTBI primers from iRepertoire and Arm-PCR of CDR3 regions yielded the TCR beta libraries. TCRdb passed the multiplex PCR reads through MiXCR, listing each CDR3 protein once. The profile shows 500,000 to 800,000 distinct CDR3 sequences, about 30% of them singletons. This specimen was peripheral blood mononuclear cells (PBMCs), taken when the disease was refractory, from a patient treated with antithyroid drugs. These receptors originate from a female donor with Graves disease.

This clonotype was found many times. The V call is TRBV12-3 or TRBV12-4, the J call TRBJ1-6; tentative D call: TRBD1 (5 bases). V was shortened by 5 bases and J by 3 bases, with 11 bases between the two germline ends. CDR3 size: 15 residues. CDR3 in DNA: TGTGCCAGCAGTCCGGGACGGAGCTATAATTCACCCCTCCACTTT. Translating gives CASSPGRSYNSPLHF.

The gene calls are TRBV28 and TRBJ1-5; D is undetermined. Germline CDR1 reads MDHEN; CDR2 reads SYDVKM. Trimming took 6 bases from V and 2 from J, leaving 14 bases between them. The CDR3 extends over 15 amino acids. CDR3 in amino acids: CASRPVGEGNQPQHF. DNA for the CDR3: TGTGCCAGCAGACCGGTAGGAGAAGGCAATCAGCCCCAGCATTTT.

The genes are TRBV20-1 and TRBJ1-2; D is perhaps TRBD1 (5 bases). Per the germline V gene, CDR1 is DFQATT and CDR2 is SNEGSKA (reference sequence). V dropped 5 bases and J dropped 4 bases, with 8 bases sitting between them. The CDR3 runs 11 residues. CDR3 loop: CSAVTGYGYTF. The CDR3 nucleotides are TGCAGTGCTGTAACAGGCTATGGCTACACCTTC.

Points on this clonotype: This may be a read error: a much more frequent sequence differs by one nucleotide. This chain joins TRBV12-3 or TRBV12-4 and TRBJ2-7; no reliable D call. The germline V and J ends were trimmed by 4 bases and 5 bases, with 15 bases remaining between them. The CDR3 is made up of 14 amino acids. Here the CDR3 reads CASSSGAQFHEQYF. As DNA, the CDR3 is TGTGCCAGCAGTTCAGGAGCACAGTTCCACGAGCAGTACTTC.

The gene calls are TRBV15 and TRBJ2-3; 7 bases map to TRBD1. CDR1 and CDR2 from the germline V gene are LNHNV and YYDKDF (reference sequence). Unmatched junction bases numbered 10, after V lost 5 bases and J lost 2 bases. The CDR3 spans 16 residues. CDR3 in amino acids: CATSLSPGQITDTQYF. The CDR3 DNA reads TGTGCCACCAGCTTATCGCCGGGACAGATCACAGATACGCAGTATTTT.

The chain joins TRBV12-3 or TRBV12-4 to TRBJ1-2, with D unclear. This CDR3 contains 11 residues. Trimming took 5 bases from V and 8 from J, leaving 9 bases between them. The CDR3 is CASSPTGGYTF. In DNA form, the CDR3 reads TGTGCCAGCAGTCCCACGGGGGGCTACACCTTC.

The genes are TRBV6-1 and TRBJ1-3, with D uncertain. V shed 4 bases and J shed 4 bases, with 11 bases lying between them. CDR1 and CDR2 (germline): MNHNS, SASEGT. The CDR3 has 14 residues. CDR3: CASSVVSGGNTIYF. The CDR3 nucleotides are TGTGCCAGCAGTGTGGTTTCGGGGGGAAACACCATATATTTT.

This clonotype has only a few counts. The chain recombines TRBV27 with TRBJ1-2, with D possibly TRBD1 on 5 matching bases. The germline V gene encodes CDR1 MNHEY and CDR2 SMNVEV (reference sequence). V lost 5 bases, J lost 4 bases, and 17 bases lay in between. The length of the CDR3 is 15 residues. The CDR3 DNA sequence: TGTGCCAGCAGTGGCAAGGGGCTTGGGGTCTATGGCTACACCTTC. Protein product: CASSGKGLGVYGYTF.

Worth noting for this clonotype: This is likely a read error, given that the CDR3 carries no conserved phenylalanine or tryptophan at its end. The V and J genes are TRBV7-9 and TRBJ1-2; 11 bases are a match to TRBD1. The germline CDR1 and CDR2 sequences are SEHNR and FQNEAQ (reference sequence). V was pared by 4 bases and J by 3 bases, with 4 bases of the junction left unmatched. The CDR3 consists of 15 residues. CDR3 sequence: CASSSGQGADYGYTL. DNA for the CDR3: TGTGCCAGCAGCTCTGGACAGGGGGCGGACTATGGCTACACCCTC.

V usage is TRBV6-1 and J usage is TRBJ1-6; the D gene is possibly TRBD1 (5 bases). Trimming left V 6 bases short and J 4 bases short, with 16 bases between. This CDR3 spans 16 amino acids. CDR1 is MNHNS, CDR2 SASEGT, per germline. The CDR3 bases are TGTGCCAGCAGGCTAGCCGGGACGGTGTATAATTCACCCCTCCACTTT. Translating gives CASRLAGTVYNSPLHF.